This TCR beta chain was sequenced in a study of identical twins. Findings and caveats of the study: Analyses of zero insertions could be partly confounded by invariant MAIT and iNKT cells.

From the 5' RACE reads, TCRdb called clonotypes with MiXCR, one entry per CDR3 protein. The sample lists 300,000 to 400,000 distinct CDR3 sequences, 10% to 15% occurring once. V was shortened by 4 bases and J by 4 bases, with 5 bases between the two germline ends. The CDR3 consists of 11 residues. Germline V gene data show CDR1 as MDHEN and CDR2 as SYDVKM. In this sample, this clonotype turned up a few times. Its antigen is still unknown. The same data also contributed to another study, on yellow fever vaccine responses in identical twins.

The chain combines TRBV28 with TRBJ2-7; no definite D call. The sample consisted of CD8+ T cells sorted from blood. This receptor was taken from a woman aged 18-29 years in good health. The CDR3 bases are TGTGCCAGCAGTTCCTATTACGAGCAGTACGTC. This sequence encodes CASSSYYEQYV.